This T cell receptor beta chain was identified in a study of OX40 agonist ivuxolimab in advanced cancers. Regarding the study in general: Ivuxolimab, which targeted the costimulatory receptor OX40 (CD134), was an agonistic, fully human IgG2 monoclonal antibody. Intravenous ivuxolimab was administered to patients every 2 weeks at six dose levels: 0.01, 0.1, 0.3, 1.5, 3 and 10 mg/kg. Of the 50 or so patients in dose escalation, 19 had hepatocellular carcinoma, some 15 had melanoma, 9 had renal cell carcinoma and 9 had head and neck cancer. In the dose-escalation cohort, 65% to 85% of patients were male, and the mean age was 60 years with a range of roughly 20 to 80. Prior anti-PD-1, anti-PD-L1 or anti-CTLA-4 therapy was permitted, and about two fifths of dose-escalation patients had received checkpoint inhibitors. Partial responses were achieved by three dose-escalation patients, of whom one had hepatocellular carcinoma and two had cutaneous melanoma. The point of sequencing TCRbeta in the periphery was to test whether ivuxolimab changed TCR sequence diversity and drove clonal T-cell expansion. The paper reports the monotherapy dose-escalation portion (N of about 52 patients) of the phase I ivuxolimab trial. Overall study results and their limits: At doses from 0.1 to 3.0 mg/kg, clonal expansion was seen in both CD4+ and CD8+ blood T cells between baseline and week 6. On average, CD8+ T cells showed more expanded clones than CD4+ T cells after ivuxolimab. In the 0.1-3.0 mg/kg groups, partial responders were among the patients with the lowest normalized peripheral clonal expansion, particularly in CD8+ T cells. The antigen specificity of the clonally expanded peripheral T cells was not determined. Low levels of normalized T-cell clonal expansion were also seen in some patients who did not respond.

To sequence the TCRbeta CDR3 region, genomic DNA was isolated from the sorted cells. TCRbeta CDR3 regions were sequenced using the immunoSEQ Assay. Entries here come from immuneACCESS through TCRdb and include only in-frame sequences with V and J called. Some clones fail to appear in such tables; in the studies checked, an unresolved V gene covers under half of the shortfall, and the cause of the remainder is unknown. This sample comprises 60,000 to 70,000 clones, 80% to 85% of them detected only once. The top ten clonotypes cover 2.5% of the sample. The CDR3 sequence holds 18 residues, the cysteine and phenylalanine included. Here the CDR3 DNA is all that survives: 54 bases in frame from base 1. For CDR1 and CDR2, the germline V gene lists SGHVS and FNYEAQ. After removal of 5 bases from V and 4 bases from J, the junction retains 16 bases not matched to a gene. This clone appeared a few times. It lacks a known antigen. No base quality values were provided; no much bigger clone lies one nucleotide off.

The trial excluded patients who had a history of autoimmune disease or were on systemic immunosuppression. Peripheral blood for TCR sequencing was drawn from every dose cohort at baseline, at cycle 4 day 1 and at cycle 7 day 1. Samples came from an open-label, multicenter, first-in-human phase I dose-escalation trial of ivuxolimab. Adults with locally advanced or metastatic melanoma, renal cell, hepatocellular, or head and neck squamous cell carcinoma were enrolled in the trial. CD4+ and CD8+ T cells were sorted separately from peripheral blood before TCR sequencing. The sequencing used CD4+ or CD8+ T cells sorted from blood, collected in a trial of the OX40 agonist ivuxolimab. The chain links TRBV7-6 with TRBJ1-3; 8 central nucleotides agree with TRBD1. This receptor was identified in an adult with an advanced solid tumor such as melanoma, head and neck, liver or kidney cancer. This receptor carries the CDR3 CASSTTQISGGSGNTIYF. At the DNA level, the sequence is TGTGCCAGCAGCACCACACAAATATCAGGGGGCTCGGGAAACACCATATATTTT.